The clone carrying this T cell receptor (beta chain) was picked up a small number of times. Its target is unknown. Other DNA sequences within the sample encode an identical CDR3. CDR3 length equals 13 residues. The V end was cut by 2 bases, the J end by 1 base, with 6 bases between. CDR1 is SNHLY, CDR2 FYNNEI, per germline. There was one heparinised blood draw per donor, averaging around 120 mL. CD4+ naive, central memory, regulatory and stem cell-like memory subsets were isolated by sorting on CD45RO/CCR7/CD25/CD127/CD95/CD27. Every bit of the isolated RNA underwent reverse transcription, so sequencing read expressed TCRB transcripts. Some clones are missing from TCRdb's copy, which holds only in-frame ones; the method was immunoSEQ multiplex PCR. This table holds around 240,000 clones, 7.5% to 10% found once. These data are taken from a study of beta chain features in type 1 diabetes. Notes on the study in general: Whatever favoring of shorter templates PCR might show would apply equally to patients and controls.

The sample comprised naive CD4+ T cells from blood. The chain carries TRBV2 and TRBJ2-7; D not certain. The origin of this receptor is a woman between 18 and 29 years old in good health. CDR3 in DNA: TGTGCCAGCAGTGAAACGAGGTCCTACGAGCAGTACTTC. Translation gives CASSETRSYEQYF.